The 9 T cell receptor beta chains reported below all come from one sample, sequenced in a study of shared clonotypes between healthy human individuals. Using immunoSEQ multiplex PCR, the repertoire was profiled, and TCRdb retains in-frame clones only, with some absent. The sample includes hundreds of thousands of clones, roughly 87% of them seen just once. The sequencing input was memory CD8+ T cells sorted from blood. Subset noted: CD45RO+ cells pooled with CCR7-negative TemRA cells. All receptors come from a man between 18 and 35 years old in good health.

CDR3 coding DNA: TGCGCCAGCAGCCAAGACTGGGGTTTCAATCAGCCCCAGCATTTT. It is translated as CASSQDWGFNQPQHF. The chain uses TRBV4-3 and TRBJ1-5; D is uncertain. Germline values: CDR1 LGHNA, CDR2 YSLEER. The CDR3 totals 15 residues. V lost 0 bases and J 3 bases, leaving 9 bases between the germline ends.

CDR3 bases: TGTGCCAGCAGCTTGGAGGGAGAGGAGCTTTACGAGCAGTACTTC. Amino acid sequence: CASSLEGEELYEQYF. This chain uses TRBV5-6 with TRBJ2-7, with a possible D match to TRBD2 (5 bases). Trimming removed 0 bases at V and 4 bases at J, with 14 bases between. The germline V gene encodes CDR1 SGHDT and CDR2 YYEEEE. CDR3 length: 15 amino acids.

This clone was detected only a few times. The chain carries TRBV7-8 and TRBJ2-7, with TRBD1 identical over 9 bases. With 5 bases clipped from V and 1 base from J, the junction kept 6 bases outside the gene matches. In germline, CDR1 is SGHVS, CDR2 FQNEAQ. The CDR3 is 15 amino acids. CDR3 in amino acids: CASSPPQGASYEQYF. As DNA, the CDR3 is TGTGCCAGCAGCCCACCACAGGGGGCATCCTACGAGCAGTACTTC.

This chain connects TRBV18 to TRBJ2-1, with 8 nucleotides matching TRBD1. This CDR3 is built from 15 residues. Germline V gives CDR1 KGHSH, CDR2 LQKENI. The V gene end was trimmed by 4 bases and the J gene end by 6 bases; junction bases not matched to a gene: 8. The CDR3 loop reads CASSQSTGEVNEQFF. The CDR3 DNA sequence: TGTGCCAGCTCACAATCGACAGGGGAAGTCAATGAGCAGTTCTTC.

The rearrangement uses TRBV4-1 and TRBJ1-5, with a possible D match to TRBD1 (6 bases). Trimming pared 1 base from V and 7 bases from J, leaving 17 bases between. The CDR3 is made up of 16 amino acids. Germline values: CDR1 MGHRA, CDR2 YSYEKL. This CDR3 is CASSQVFSGVSQPQHF. The CDR3 DNA sequence: TGCGCCAGCAGCCAAGTTTTTTCAGGGGTTAGCCAGCCCCAGCATTTT.

This clone has more than one count but fewer than ten. The rearrangement links TRBV23-1 to TRBJ2-7; D is uncertain. TRBV23-1 is designated an ORF whose function remains uncertain. With 8 bases removed from V and 2 bases from J, the gap between germline ends came to 16 bases. This CDR3 is 14 amino acids long. CDR3 in DNA: TGCGCCAGCCCAATCGGGCTGCTAGCCTACGAGCAGTACTTC. This encodes CASPIGLLAYEQYF.

A single count supports this clone. The gene calls are TRBV28 and TRBJ1-6; D unresolved. This CDR3 has 15 amino acids. The germline V gene encodes CDR1 MDHEN and CDR2 SYDVKM. The V gene lost 2 bases and the J gene lost 3 bases, with 8 bases spanning the gap. The CDR3 nucleotides read TGTGCCAGCAGTTTACGTGGGATCTATAATTCACCCCTCCACTTT. As protein: CASSLRGIYNSPLHF.

The rearrangement links TRBV10-2 to TRBJ2-3; possibly TRBD1 for D (5 bases). Germline loops: CDR1 WSHSY, CDR2 SAAADI. V lost 7 bases to trimming and J lost 4 bases, with 21 bases between them. The CDR3 contains 16 residues. In DNA, the CDR3 is TGCGCCAGCACCTTACGGCGAAACAGGCACGCAGATACGCAGTATTTT. Its translation: CASTLRRNRHADTQYF.

The chain links TRBV5-6 to TRBJ1-6; tentatively, D is TRBD1 (6 bases). The CDR3 covers 16 residues. V lost 1 base, J lost 8 bases, and 16 bases lay in between. Germline V gene lookup returns CDR1 SGHDT and CDR2 YYEEEE. The CDR3, as DNA: TGTGCCAGCAGCTTGTTCGGGGCTGCAGGGGATTCACCCCTCCACTTT. Protein sequence: CASSLFGAAGDSPLHF.